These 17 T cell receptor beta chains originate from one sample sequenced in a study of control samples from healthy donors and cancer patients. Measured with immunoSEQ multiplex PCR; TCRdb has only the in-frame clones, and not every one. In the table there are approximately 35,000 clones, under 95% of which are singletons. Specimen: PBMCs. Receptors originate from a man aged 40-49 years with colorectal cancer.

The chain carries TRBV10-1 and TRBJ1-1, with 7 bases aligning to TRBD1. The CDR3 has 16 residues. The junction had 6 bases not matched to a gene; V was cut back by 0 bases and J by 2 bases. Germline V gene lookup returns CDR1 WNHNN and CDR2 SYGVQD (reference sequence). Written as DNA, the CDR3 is TGCGCCAGCAGTGAGTCGAGGGCAGGGGGAAACACTGAAGCTTTCTTT. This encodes CASSESRAGGNTEAFF.

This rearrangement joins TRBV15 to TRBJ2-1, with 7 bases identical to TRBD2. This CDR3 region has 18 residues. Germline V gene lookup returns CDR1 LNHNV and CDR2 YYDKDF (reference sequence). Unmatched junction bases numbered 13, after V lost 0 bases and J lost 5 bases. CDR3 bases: TGTGCCACCAGCAGAGATCGCCTTGGGGGAGCGGGGAACAATGAGCAGTTCTTC. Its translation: CATSRDRLGGAGNNEQFF.

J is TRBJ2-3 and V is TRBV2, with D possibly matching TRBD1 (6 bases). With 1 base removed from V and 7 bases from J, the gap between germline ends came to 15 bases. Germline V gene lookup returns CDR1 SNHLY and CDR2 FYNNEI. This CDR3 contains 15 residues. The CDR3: CASSEGGQGKYTQYF. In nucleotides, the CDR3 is TGTGCCAGCAGTGAAGGTGGGCAGGGGAAGTATACGCAGTATTTT.

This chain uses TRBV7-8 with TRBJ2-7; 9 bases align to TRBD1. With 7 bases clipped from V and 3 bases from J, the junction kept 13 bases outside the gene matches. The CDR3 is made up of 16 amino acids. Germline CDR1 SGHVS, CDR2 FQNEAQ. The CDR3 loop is CASTTLIGTGIYEQYF. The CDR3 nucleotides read TGTGCCAGCACAACCCTTATTGGGACAGGGATCTACGAGCAGTACTTC.

CDR3 nucleotides: TGTGCCAGCTCACCACCTAGCGGGTTGACCGGGGAGCTGTTTTTT. This sequence encodes CASSPPSGLTGELFF. This chain links TRBV18 with TRBJ2-2; the match to TRBD2 covers 7 bases. CDR3 size: 15 residues. V dropped 0 bases and J dropped 5; count of bases not matched to a gene: 3. CDR1 is KGHSH and CDR2 is LQKENI in the germline V gene.

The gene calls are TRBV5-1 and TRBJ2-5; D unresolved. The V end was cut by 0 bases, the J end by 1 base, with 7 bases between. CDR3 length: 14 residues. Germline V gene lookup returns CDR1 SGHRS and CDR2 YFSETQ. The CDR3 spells CASSLGGPQETQYF. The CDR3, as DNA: TGCGCCAGCAGCTTGGGAGGACCCCAAGAGACCCAGTACTTC.

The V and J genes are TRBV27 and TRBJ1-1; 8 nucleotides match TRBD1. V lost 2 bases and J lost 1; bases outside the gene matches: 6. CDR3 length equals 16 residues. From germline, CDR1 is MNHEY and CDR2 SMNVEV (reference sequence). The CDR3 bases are TGTGCCAGCAGTTTACAGGGGGCACTGAGGAACACTGAAGCTTTCTTT. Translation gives CASSLQGALRNTEAFF.

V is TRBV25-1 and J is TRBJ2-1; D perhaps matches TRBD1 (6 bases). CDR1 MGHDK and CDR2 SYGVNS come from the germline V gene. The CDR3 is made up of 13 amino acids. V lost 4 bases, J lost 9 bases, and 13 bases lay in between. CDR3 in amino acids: CASSVQGLPEQFF. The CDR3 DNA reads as TGTGCCAGCAGTGTCCAGGGGTTACCTGAGCAGTTCTTC.

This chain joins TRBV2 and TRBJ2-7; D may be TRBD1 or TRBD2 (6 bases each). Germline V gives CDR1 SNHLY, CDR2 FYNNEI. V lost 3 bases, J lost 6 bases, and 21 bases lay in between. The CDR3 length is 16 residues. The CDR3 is CASSDSRGVQGGEQYF. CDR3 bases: TGTGCCAGCAGTGACTCCCGCGGGGTACAGGGCGGCGAGCAGTACTTC. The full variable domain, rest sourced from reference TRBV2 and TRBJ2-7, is EPEVTQTPSHQVTQMGQEVILRCVPISNHLYFYWYRQILGQKVEFLVSFYNNEISEKSEIFDDQFSVERPDGSNFTLKIRSTKLEDSAMYFCASSDSRGVQGGEQYFGPGTRLTVT.

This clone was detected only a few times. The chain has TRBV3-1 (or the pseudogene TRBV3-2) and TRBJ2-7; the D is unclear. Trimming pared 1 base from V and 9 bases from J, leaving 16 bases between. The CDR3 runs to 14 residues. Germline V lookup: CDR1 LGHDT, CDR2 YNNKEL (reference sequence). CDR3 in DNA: TGTGCCAGCAGCCAAGTTTCCGCGAGTGGTGGGCAGTACTTC. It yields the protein CASSQVSASGGQYF.

The CDR3 protein is CASSPALNTEAFF. DNA of the CDR3: TGTGCCAGCTCACCTGCCCTGAACACTGAAGCTTTCTTT. This chain uses TRBV18 with TRBJ1-1, with D unclear. From germline, CDR1 is KGHSH and CDR2 LQKENI. This CDR3 is built from 13 residues. V lost 3 bases and J 0 bases, leaving 5 bases between the germline ends.

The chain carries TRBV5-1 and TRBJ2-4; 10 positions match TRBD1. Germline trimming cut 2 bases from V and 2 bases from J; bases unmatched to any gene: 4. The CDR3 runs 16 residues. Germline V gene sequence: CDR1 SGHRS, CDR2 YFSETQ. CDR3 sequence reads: CASSFRQGATKNIQYF. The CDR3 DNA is TGCGCCAGCAGCTTTCGACAGGGGGCTACCAAAAACATTCAGTACTTC. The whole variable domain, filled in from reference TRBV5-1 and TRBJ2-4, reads KAGVTQTPRYLIKTRGQQVTLSCSPISGHRSVSWYQQTPGQGLQFLFEYFSETQRNKGNFPGRFSGRQFSNSRSEMNVSTLELGDSALYLCASSFRQGATKNIQYFGAGTRLSVL.

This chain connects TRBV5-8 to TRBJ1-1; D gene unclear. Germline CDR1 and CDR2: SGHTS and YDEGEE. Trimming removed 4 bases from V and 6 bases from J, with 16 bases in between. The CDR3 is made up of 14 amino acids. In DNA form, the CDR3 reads TGTGCCAGCAGCCTATTCTCCGGGAGCCCTGAAGCTTTCTTT. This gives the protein CASSLFSGSPEAFF.

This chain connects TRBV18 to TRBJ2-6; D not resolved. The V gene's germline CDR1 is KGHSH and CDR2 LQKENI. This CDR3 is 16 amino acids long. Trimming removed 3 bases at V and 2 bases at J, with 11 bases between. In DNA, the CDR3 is TGTGCCAGCTCACCTGCCGGCCGGGCTGGGGCCAACGTCCTGACTTTC. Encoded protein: CASSPAGRAGANVLTF.

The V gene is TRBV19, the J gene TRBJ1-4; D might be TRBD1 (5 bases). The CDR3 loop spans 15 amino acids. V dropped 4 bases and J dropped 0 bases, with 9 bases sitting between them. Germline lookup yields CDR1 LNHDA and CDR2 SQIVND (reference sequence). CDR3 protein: CASSTVGPTNEKLFF. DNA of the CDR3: TGTGCCAGTAGTACAGTGGGACCAACTAATGAAAAACTGTTTTTT.

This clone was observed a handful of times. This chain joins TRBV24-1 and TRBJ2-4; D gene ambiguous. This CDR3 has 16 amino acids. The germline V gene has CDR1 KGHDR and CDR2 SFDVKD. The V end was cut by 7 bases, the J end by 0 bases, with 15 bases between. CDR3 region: CATRDPLRTAKNIQYF. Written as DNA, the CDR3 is TGTGCCACCAGGGACCCTCTACGGACAGCCAAAAACATTCAGTACTTC.

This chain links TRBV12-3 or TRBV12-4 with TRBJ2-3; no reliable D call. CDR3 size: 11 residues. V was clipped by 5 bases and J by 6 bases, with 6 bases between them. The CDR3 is CASSPRDTQYF. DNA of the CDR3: TGTGCCAGCAGTCCTCGGGATACGCAGTATTTT.